This T cell receptor beta chain is from a study of shared clonotypes between healthy human individuals. V lost 3 bases, J lost 6 bases, and 8 bases stayed unmatched. This CDR3 is 15 amino acids long. Germline V lookup: CDR1 GTSNPN, CDR2 SVGIG (reference sequence). About this clone itself: Its antigen is undetermined.

Study outcomes and limitations: Non-shared clonotypes had lower generation probabilities than those shared by all four donors.

This table comes from immunoSEQ multiplex PCR, and its TCRdb copy is limited to in-frame clones, with some not included. The top ten hold about 0.11% of the sample, which has approximately 600,000 clones, approximately 95% seen once. Positively selected for CCR7, the CD45RO-negative cells used as naive CD8 cells excluded terminally differentiated effector memory CD45RA+ cells. The sequencing sample was made of naive CD8+ T cells sorted from blood. This clonotype was obtained from a woman under 40 in good health. The V call is TRBV30, the J call TRBJ2-1; 10 bases are shared with TRBD2. The DNA of the CDR3 is TGTGCCTGGAGCCAAACTAGCGGGGCCCTCAATGAGCAGTTCTTC. This sequence encodes CAWSQTSGALNEQFF.